Listed here are 13 T cell receptor beta chains from one sample, sequenced in a study of T cell clonality in common variable immunodeficiency. Clones were read by immunoSEQ multiplex PCR, and TCRdb kept only the in-frame ones, dropping some. This table holds over 45,000 clones with no singletons; the top ten claim about 1.8%. Material for sequencing was peripheral blood mononuclear cells. Source of these receptors: a person aged 18 to 75 in good health.

CDR3 region: CASTYRGLDTEAFF. CDR3 DNA, as far as it was read: TGTGCCAGCACCTACAGGGGGCTGGACACTGAA. The V and J genes are TRBV18 and TRBJ1-1; 9 bases line up with TRBD1. Coverage ceases 3 residues before the CDR3 finishes, and the germline J gene fills in the end. This CDR3 comprises 14 residues. The V segment lost 8 bases and the J segment 3 bases; nucleotides outside the gene matches: 7. From germline, CDR1 is KGHSH and CDR2 LQKENI.

This clone has at least ten counts. A read error may account for a junction end that differs from germline. The DNA ends 3 residues before the CDR3 does, and the rest of the CDR3 is filled in from the germline J gene. The sample has other DNA sequences that encode this CDR3 too. The V gene is TRBV19, the J gene TRBJ2-5, with D uncertain. The CDR3 runs 14 residues. The germline V gene has CDR1 LNHDA and CDR2 SQIVND (reference sequence). The CDR3 bases that were read are TGTGCCAGCAGTATAACTGGCGGCCAAGAGACC. Its translation: CASSITGGQET. The full CDR3 sequence reads CASSITGGQETQYF.

As regards this clone: The CDR3 goes on 3 residues after the read ends, and that part is filled in from the germline J gene. The chain uses TRBV7-8 and TRBJ1-4, with D possibly matching TRBD1 (6 bases). CDR3 length: 15 residues. Per the germline V gene, CDR1 is SGHVS and CDR2 is FQNEAQ. The covered CDR3 bases are TGTGCCAGCAGCTTAGCACAGGGACGGAATTCACCA. Translated: CASSLAQGRNSP. The entire CDR3 sequence reads CASSLAQGRNSPLFF.

There are a few counts of this clone. The read terminates 3 residues ahead of where the CDR3 ends, so the germline J gene completes it. The chain uses TRBV5-6 and TRBJ2-4; D call uncertain. CDR1 and CDR2 (germline): SGHDT, YYEEEE. CDR3 length: 11 residues. The CDR3 protein is CASSWSYGQYF. The part of the CDR3 DNA that was read is TGTGCCAGCAGCTGGTCCTATGGT.

This clone was picked up many times. The read terminates 3 residues before the CDR3 end, so the remaining end is supplied by the germline J gene. The V and J genes are TRBV18 and TRBJ2-3; 9 nucleotides align to TRBD2. Trimming at V came to 2 bases and at J to 3 bases, leaving 9 bases not matched to a gene. The CDR3 totals 17 residues. CDR1 and CDR2 (germline): KGHSH, LQKENI. The CDR3 loop reads CASSPSTSGGGTDTQYF. Partial CDR3 DNA: TGTGCCAGCTCACCATCGACTAGCGGAGGTGGAACAGATACG.

This clone was recorded at least ten times. The read ends 3 residues early relative to the CDR3; the germline J gene fills the gap. The V gene is TRBV10-3, the J gene TRBJ2-1, with a tentative D call TRBD1 (5 bases). The length of the CDR3 is 15 residues. Trimming stripped 0 bases from V and 5 bases from J, with 11 bases between. The germline V gene encodes CDR1 ENHRY and CDR2 SYGVKD. The CDR3 bases that were read are TGTGCCATCAGTGAGTCGGGGCAGACAAACAATGAG. Translating it yields CAISESGQTNNE. The full CDR3 is CAISESGQTNNEQFF.

In this sample, this clone turned up a few times. The CDR3 extends 3 residues past the end of the read, so its final part is completed from the germline J gene. The rearrangement uses TRBV18 and TRBJ1-2; D unresolved. The CDR3 has 15 amino acids. The V end was cut by 3 bases, the J end by 3 bases, with 14 bases between. Germline V lookup: CDR1 KGHSH, CDR2 LQKENI. Partial CDR3 DNA: TGTGCCAGCTCACCCCGAGGGTTGGAAGACTATGGC. Its translation is CASSPRGLEDYG. The CDR3 in its entirety is CASSPRGLEDYGYTF.

This clone was seen only a few times. From the germline J gene comes the end of the CDR3, since the read stops 3 residues before it. The chain employs TRBV30 and TRBJ1-5, with 8 bases that match TRBD1. Germline V lookup: CDR1 GTSNPN, CDR2 SVGIG (reference sequence). V was pared by 2 bases and J by 2 bases, with 2 bases of the junction left unmatched. The CDR3 has 14 amino acids. The sequenced part of the CDR3 DNA is TGTGCCTGGAGTCCGGGACAGGGCAATCAGCCC. The encoded protein is CAWSPGQGNQP. The whole CDR3 sequence reads CAWSPGQGNQPQHF.

This clone occurred many times. The sequenced part of the CDR3 DNA is TGTGCCTGGAGTGGAGGGACTAGCCGGATTCGGACCTACGAG. Translated, it gives CAWSGGTSRIRTYE. In full, the CDR3 is CAWSGGTSRIRTYEQYF. The J gene is TRBJ2-7, the V gene TRBV30; 9 bases match TRBD2. The read stops 3 residues short of the end of the CDR3; the missing end is completed from the germline J gene. Germline trimming cut 1 base from V and 2 bases from J; bases unmatched to any gene: 12. Germline-derived CDR1 and CDR2 are GTSNPN and SVGIG (reference sequence). The CDR3 has 17 amino acids.

About this clone itself: Sequencing ends 3 residues short of the CDR3 end; the germline J gene provides the rest. The V gene is TRBV11-2, the J gene TRBJ2-1, with D possibly matching TRBD1 (5 bases). Trimming took off 0 bases at V and 9 bases at J, with 6 bases between the two ends. CDR1 and CDR2 from the germline V gene are SGHAT and FQNNGV. CDR3 length: 12 residues. The covered CDR3 bases are TGTGCCAGCAGCTTAGATAGGGGTGAG. Amino acids: CASSLDRGE. The complete CDR3 protein is CASSLDRGEQFF. Filled out from reference TRBV11-2 and TRBJ2-1, the complete variable domain reads EAGVAQSPRYKIIEKRQSVAFWCNPISGHATLYWYQQILGQGPKLLIQFQNNGVVDDSQLPKDRFSAERLKGVDSTLKIQPAKLEDSAVYLCASSLDRGEQFFGPGTRLTVL.

This clone was picked up many times. The sequenced fragment ends 3 residues before the CDR3 boundary, so the rest is inferred from the germline J gene. This rearrangement joins TRBV19 to TRBJ2-6; the D gene is possibly TRBD1 (6 bases). V dropped 4 bases and J dropped 1 base, with 17 bases sitting between them. Per the germline V gene, CDR1 is LNHDA and CDR2 is SQIVND (reference sequence). This CDR3 comprises 18 residues. This CDR3 is CASSKGRGDPSGANVLTF. CDR3 DNA (partial): TGTGCCAGTAGTAAAGGCAGGGGCGACCCGTCTGGGGCCAACGTC.

This clone has a count of ten or more. This chain's CDR3 is CASSSRPSGGQGEQFF. CDR3 DNA, as far as it was read: TGTGCCAGCAGCTCCCGTCCTAGCGGGGGTCAGGGTGAG. The chain joins TRBV7-8 to TRBJ2-1; TRBD2 matches at 10 bases. Sequencing ends 3 residues short of the CDR3 end; the germline J gene provides the rest. Germline-derived CDR1 and CDR2 are SGHVS and FQNEAQ. The CDR3 is made up of 16 amino acids. J was trimmed by 9 bases and V by 4 bases; bases with no gene match: 12. Full variable domain (remainder filled in from reference TRBV7-8 and TRBJ2-1): GAGVSQSPRYKVAKRGQDVALRCDPISGHVSLFWYQQALGQGPEFLTYFQNEAQLDKSGLPSDRFFAERPEGSVSTLKIQRTQQEDSAVYLCASSSRPSGGQGEQFFGPGTRLTVL.

This clone was counted many times. The germline gene is not matched at one end of the junction; a read error may be the cause. Read data end 3 residues before the CDR3 end; the end is taken from the germline J gene. The rearrangement uses TRBV5-1 and TRBJ2-4, with D maybe TRBD2 (5 bases). The V gene's germline CDR1 is SGHRS and CDR2 YFSETQ. The length of the CDR3 is 16 residues. CDR3 sequence reads: CASSLDNGEAKNVQYF. The DNA read from the CDR3 is TGCGCCAGCAGCTTGGACAACGGGGAAGCCAAAAACGTT. Complete variable domain (other parts from reference TRBV5-1 and TRBJ2-4): KAGVTQTPRYLIKTRGQQVTLSCSPISGHRSVSWYQQTPGQGLQFLFEYFSETQRNKGNFPGRFSGRQFSNSRSEMNVSTLELGDSALYLCASSLDNGEAKNVQYFGAGTRLSVL.